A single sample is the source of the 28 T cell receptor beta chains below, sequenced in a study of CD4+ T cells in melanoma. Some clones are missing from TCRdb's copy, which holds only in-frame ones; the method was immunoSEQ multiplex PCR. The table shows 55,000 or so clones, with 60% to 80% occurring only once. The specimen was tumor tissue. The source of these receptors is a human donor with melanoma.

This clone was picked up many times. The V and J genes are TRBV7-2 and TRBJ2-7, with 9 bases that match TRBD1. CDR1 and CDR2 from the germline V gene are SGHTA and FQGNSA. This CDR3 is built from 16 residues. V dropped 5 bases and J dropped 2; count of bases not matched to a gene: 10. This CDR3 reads CASSPLWGQGAYEQYF. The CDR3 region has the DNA TGTGCCAGCAGCCCCCTTTGGGGACAGGGCGCCTACGAGCAGTACTTC.

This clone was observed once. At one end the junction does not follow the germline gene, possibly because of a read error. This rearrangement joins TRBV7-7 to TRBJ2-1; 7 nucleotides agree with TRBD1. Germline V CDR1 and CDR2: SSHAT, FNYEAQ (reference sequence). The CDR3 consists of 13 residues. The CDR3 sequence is CASSLGQNNEQFF. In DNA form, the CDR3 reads TGTGCTAGCAGCTTGGGACAGAACAATGAGCAGTTCTTC. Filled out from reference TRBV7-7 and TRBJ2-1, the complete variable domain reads GAGVSQSPRYKVTKRGQDVTLRCDPISSHATLYWYQQALGQGPEFLTYFNYEAQPDKSGLPSDRFSAERPEGSISTLTIQRTEQRDSAMYRCASSLGQNNEQFFGPGTRLTVL.

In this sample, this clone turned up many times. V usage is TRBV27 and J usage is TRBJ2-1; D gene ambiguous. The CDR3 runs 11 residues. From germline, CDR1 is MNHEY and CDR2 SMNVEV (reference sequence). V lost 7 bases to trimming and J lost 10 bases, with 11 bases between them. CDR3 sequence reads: CASTSNGEQFF. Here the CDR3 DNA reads TGTGCCAGCACTTCCAACGGAGAGCAGTTCTTC.

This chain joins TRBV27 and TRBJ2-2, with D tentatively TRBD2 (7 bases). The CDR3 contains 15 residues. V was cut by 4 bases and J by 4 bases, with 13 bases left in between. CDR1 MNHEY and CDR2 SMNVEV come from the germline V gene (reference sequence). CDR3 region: CASSYGGRSTGELFF. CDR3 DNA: TGTGCCAGCAGTTACGGGGGGCGCAGCACCGGGGAGCTGTTTTTT.

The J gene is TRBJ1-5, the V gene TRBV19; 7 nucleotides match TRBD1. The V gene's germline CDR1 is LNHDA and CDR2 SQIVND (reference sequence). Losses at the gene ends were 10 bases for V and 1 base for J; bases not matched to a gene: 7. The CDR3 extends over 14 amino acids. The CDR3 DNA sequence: TGTGCCACCAACTCGGACAGGAGCAATCAGCCCCAGCATTTT. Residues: CATNSDRSNQPQHF. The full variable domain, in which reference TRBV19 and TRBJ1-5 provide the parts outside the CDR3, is DGGITQSPKYLFRKEGQNVTLSCEQNLNHDAMYWYRQDPGQGLRLIYYSQIVNDFQKGDIAEGYSVSREKKESFPLTVTSAQKNPTAFYLCATNSDRSNQPQHFGDGTRLSIL.

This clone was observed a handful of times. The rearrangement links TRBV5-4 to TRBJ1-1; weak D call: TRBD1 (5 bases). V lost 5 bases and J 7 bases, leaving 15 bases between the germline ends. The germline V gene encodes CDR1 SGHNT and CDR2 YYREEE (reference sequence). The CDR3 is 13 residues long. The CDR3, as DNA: TGTGCCAGCAGTCCCTCCGGGGACGGTGAAGCTTTCTTT. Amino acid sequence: CASSPSGDGEAFF.

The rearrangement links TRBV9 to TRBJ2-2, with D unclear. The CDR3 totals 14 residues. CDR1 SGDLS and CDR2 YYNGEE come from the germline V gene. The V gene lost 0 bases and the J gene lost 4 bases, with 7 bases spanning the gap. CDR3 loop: CASSVEGFTGELFF. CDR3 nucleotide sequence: TGTGCCAGCAGCGTAGAAGGATTCACCGGGGAGCTGTTTTTT.

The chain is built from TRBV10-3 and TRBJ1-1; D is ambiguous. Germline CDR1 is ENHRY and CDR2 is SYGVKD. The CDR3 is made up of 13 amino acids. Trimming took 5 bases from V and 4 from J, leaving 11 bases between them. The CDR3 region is CAISSEAVTEAFF. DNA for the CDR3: TGTGCCATCAGTTCGGAAGCGGTCACTGAAGCTTTCTTT.

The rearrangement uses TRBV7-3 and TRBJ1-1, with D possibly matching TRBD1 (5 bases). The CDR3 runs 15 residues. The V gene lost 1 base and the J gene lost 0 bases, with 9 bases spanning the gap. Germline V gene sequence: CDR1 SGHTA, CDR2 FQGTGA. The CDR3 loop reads CASSLRGGLNTEAFF. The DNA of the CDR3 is TGTGCCAGCAGCTTAAGGGGGGGATTGAACACTGAAGCTTTCTTT. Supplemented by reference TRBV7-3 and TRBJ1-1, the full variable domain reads GAGVSQTPSNKVTEKGKYVELRCDPISGHTALYWYRQSLGQGPEFLIYFQGTGAADDSGLPNDRFFAVRPEGSVSTLKIQRTERGDSAVYLCASSLRGGLNTEAFFGQGTRLTVV.

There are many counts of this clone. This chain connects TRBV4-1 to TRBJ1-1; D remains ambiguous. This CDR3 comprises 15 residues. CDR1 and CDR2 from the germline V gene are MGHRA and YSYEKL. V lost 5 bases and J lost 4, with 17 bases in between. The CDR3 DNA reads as TGCGCCAGCAGCTCCAGAGCCCGGGGTGCCACTGAAGCTTTCTTT. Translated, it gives CASSSRARGATEAFF.

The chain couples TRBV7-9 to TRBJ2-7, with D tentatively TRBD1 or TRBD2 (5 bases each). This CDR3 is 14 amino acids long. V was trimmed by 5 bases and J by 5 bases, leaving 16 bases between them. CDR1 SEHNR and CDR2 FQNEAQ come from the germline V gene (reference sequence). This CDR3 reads CASSEGTRLNEQYF. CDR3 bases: TGTGCCAGCAGCGAGGGGACCCGCCTCAACGAGCAGTACTTC.

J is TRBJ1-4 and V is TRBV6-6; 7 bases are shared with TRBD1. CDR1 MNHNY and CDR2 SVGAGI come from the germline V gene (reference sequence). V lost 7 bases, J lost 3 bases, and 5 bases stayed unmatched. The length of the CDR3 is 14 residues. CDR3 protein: CASILQGSNEKLFF. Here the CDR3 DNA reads TGTGCCAGCATCCTACAGGGGTCTAATGAAAAACTGTTTTTT.

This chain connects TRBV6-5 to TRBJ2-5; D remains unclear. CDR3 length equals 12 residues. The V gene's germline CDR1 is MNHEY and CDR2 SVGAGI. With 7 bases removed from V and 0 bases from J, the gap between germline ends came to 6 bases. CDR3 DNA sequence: TGTGCCAGCACGGCAGACCAAGAGACCCAGTACTTC. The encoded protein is CASTADQETQYF.

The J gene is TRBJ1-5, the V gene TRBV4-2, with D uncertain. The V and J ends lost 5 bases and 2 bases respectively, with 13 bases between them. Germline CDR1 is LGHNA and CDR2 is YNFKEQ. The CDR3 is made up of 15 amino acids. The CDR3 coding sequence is TGTGCCAGCAGCTTAGATATGTCAGGCAATCAGCCCCAGCATTTT. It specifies CASSLDMSGNQPQHF.

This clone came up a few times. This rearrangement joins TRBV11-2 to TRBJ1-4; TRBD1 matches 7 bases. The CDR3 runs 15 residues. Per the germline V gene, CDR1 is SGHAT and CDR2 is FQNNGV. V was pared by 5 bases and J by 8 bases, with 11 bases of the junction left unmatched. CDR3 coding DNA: TGTGCCAGCAGCGGGGGGGCAGGGGGAGGAGAAAAACTGTTTTTT. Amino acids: CASSGGAGGGEKLFF. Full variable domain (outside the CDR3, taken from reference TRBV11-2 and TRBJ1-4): EAGVAQSPRYKIIEKRQSVAFWCNPISGHATLYWYQQILGQGPKLLIQFQNNGVVDDSQLPKDRFSAERLKGVDSTLKIQPAKLEDSAVYLCASSGGAGGGEKLFFGSGTQLSVL.

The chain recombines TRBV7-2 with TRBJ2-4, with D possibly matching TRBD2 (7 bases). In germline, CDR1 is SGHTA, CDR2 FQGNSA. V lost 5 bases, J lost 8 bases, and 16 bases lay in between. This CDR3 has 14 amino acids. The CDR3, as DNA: TGTGCCAGCAGCCAAGGGGGGAGGGTAGACATTCAGTACTTC. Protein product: CASSQGGRVDIQYF.

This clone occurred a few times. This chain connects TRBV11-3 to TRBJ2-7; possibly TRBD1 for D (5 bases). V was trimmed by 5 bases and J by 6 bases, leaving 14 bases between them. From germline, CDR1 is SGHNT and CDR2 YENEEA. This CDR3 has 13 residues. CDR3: CASSPRVGVEQYF. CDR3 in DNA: TGTGCCAGCAGCCCCAGGGTGGGCGTCGAGCAGTACTTC.

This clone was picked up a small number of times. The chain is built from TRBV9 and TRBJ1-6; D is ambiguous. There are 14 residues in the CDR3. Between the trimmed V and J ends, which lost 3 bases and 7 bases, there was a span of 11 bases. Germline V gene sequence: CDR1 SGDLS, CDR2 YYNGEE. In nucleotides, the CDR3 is TGTGCCAGCAGCGCCTCCGCATGGAATTCACCCCTCCACTTT. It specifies CASSASAWNSPLHF.

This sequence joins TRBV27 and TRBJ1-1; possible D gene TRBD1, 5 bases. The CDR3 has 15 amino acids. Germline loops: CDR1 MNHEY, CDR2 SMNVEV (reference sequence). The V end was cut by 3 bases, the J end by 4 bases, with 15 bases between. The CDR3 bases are TGTGCCAGCAGTTTTGGGGGGGGAGGTGGCACTGAAGCTTTCTTT. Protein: CASSFGGGGGTEAFF.

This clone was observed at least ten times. CDR3 in amino acids: CASSIFGRRGAGELFF. The CDR3 DNA is TGTGCCAGTAGTATATTCGGCAGGAGGGGGGCCGGGGAGCTGTTTTTT. V usage is TRBV19 and J usage is TRBJ2-2; D may match TRBD1 or TRBD2 (6 bases each). Germline V CDR1 and CDR2: LNHDA, SQIVND (reference sequence). The CDR3 contains 16 residues. Trimming pared 2 bases from V and 6 bases from J, leaving 16 bases between.

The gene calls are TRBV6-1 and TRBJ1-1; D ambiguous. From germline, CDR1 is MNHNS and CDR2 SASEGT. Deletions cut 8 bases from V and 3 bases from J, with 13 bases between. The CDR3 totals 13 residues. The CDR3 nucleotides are TGTGCCAGCTTGGCCGAGGGATACACTGAAGCTTTCTTT. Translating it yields CASLAEGYTEAFF.

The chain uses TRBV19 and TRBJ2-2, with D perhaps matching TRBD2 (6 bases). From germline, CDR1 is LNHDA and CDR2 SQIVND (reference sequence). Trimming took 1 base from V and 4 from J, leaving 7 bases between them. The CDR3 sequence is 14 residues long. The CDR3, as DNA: TGTGCCAGTAGTATAGTGGGGGGCACCGGGGAGCTGTTTTTT. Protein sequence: CASSIVGGTGELFF.

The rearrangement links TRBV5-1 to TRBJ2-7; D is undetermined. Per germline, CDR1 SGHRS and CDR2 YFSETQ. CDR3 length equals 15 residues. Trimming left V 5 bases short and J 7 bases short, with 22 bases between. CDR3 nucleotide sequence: TGCGCCAGCAGGACCTCTTCGGGCAGGATAGGAGAGCAGTACTTC. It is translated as CASRTSSGRIGEQYF.

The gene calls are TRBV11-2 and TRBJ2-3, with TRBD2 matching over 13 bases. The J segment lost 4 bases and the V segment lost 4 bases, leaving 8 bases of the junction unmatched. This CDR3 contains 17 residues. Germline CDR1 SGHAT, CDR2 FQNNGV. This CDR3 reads CASSSHGTSGDADTQYF. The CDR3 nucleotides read TGTGCCAGCAGCTCTCACGGGACTAGCGGGGACGCAGATACGCAGTATTTT.

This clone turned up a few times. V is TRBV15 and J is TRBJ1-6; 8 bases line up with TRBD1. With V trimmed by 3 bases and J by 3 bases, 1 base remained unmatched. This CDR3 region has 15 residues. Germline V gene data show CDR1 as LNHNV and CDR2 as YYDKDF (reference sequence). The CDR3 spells CATSRDRDYNSPLHF. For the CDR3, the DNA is TGTGCCACCAGCAGGGACAGGGACTATAATTCACCCCTCCACTTT.

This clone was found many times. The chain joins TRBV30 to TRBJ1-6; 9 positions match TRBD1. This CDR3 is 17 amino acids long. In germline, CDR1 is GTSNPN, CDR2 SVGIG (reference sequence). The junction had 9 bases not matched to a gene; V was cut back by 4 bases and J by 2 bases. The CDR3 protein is CAWNLPGQGTYNSPLHF. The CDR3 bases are TGTGCCTGGAACCTACCGGGACAGGGAACCTATAATTCACCCCTCCACTTT. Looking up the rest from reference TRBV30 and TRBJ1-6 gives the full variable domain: SQTIHQWPATLVQPVGSPLSLECTVEGTSNPNLYWYRQAAGRGLQLLFYSVGIGQISSEVPQNLSASRPQDRQFILSSKKLLLSDSGFYLCAWNLPGQGTYNSPLHFGNGTRLTVT.

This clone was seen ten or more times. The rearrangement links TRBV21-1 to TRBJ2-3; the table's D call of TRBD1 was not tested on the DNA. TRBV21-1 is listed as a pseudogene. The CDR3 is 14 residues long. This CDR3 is CASSEATDTDTQYF. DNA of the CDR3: TGTGCCAGCAGCGAGGCGACAGACACAGATACGCAGTATTTT.

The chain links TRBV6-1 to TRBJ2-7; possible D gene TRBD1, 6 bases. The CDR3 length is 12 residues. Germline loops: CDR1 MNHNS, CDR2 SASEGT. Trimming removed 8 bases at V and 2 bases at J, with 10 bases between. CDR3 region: CASEGQAYEQYF. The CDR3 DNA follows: TGTGCCAGCGAGGGACAAGCCTACGAGCAGTACTTC.